The T cell receptor (beta chain) described here comes from a study of T-cell reconstitution after alpha-beta-depleted transplantation in children. V was clipped by 4 bases and J by 7 bases; unmatched bases: 6. CDR1 is SEHNR and CDR2 is FQNEAQ in the germline V gene (reference sequence). CDR3 size: 15 residues. Unique molecular identifiers featured in how the TCRbeta library was prepared. TCRdb reprocessed the PCR reads with MiXCR, giving one entry per CDR3 protein. Altogether about 460,000 distinct CDR3 sequences are present, about an eighth being singletons, with the ten largest covering about 5%. This sequence joins TRBV7-9 and TRBJ2-7; TRBD2 aligns across 14 bases. The source was PBMCs from the stem cell graft donor, collected from the stem cell graft. The receptor was derived from a human donor who donated a stem cell graft to a child with combined immunodeficiency. The chain's CDR3 is CASSWGLAGDREQYF. DNA of the CDR3: TGTGCCAGCAGCTGGGGACTAGCGGGAGATCGAGAGCAGTACTTC.